Listed below are T cell receptor beta chains from one sample, sequenced in a study of blood T cell repertoires in COVID-19. Some clones are missing from TCRdb's copy, which holds only in-frame ones; the method was immunoSEQ multiplex PCR. Among 130,000 or so clones listed, roughly three quarters were seen once. The sample taken for sequencing was peripheral blood. The receptors were sampled from a human donor in a cohort sampled during active COVID-19. Each CDR3 is given with its conserved first and last residue. Fields, in order: V gene, D gene, clone size, J gene, CDR3 protein, CDR3 DNA. A D gene is named only where the DNA matches it firmly. Only some rows state a clone size, as once, few, many or a class for expanded clones.

v_call: TRBV2
d_call: TRBD1
clone_size: few
j_call: TRBJ2-7
cdr3_aa: CASSEVRGSSYEQYF
cdr3_nt: TGTGCCAGCAGTGAAGTCAGGGGGAGCTCCTACGAGCAGTACTTC

v_call: TRBV12-3/TRBV12-4
d_call: -
clone_size: -
j_call: TRBJ2-1
cdr3_aa: CASSFYGGNEQFF
cdr3_nt: TGTGCCAGCAGTTTCTACGGGGGCAATGAGCAGTTCTTC

v_call: TRBV25-1
d_call: -
clone_size: -
j_call: TRBJ2-7
cdr3_aa: CASSADPGYEQYF
cdr3_nt: TGTGCCAGCAGCGCAGATCCGGGCTACGAGCAGTACTTC

v_call: TRBV19
d_call: -
clone_size: -
j_call: TRBJ2-5
cdr3_aa: CASSIGQQETQYF
cdr3_nt: TGTGCCAGTAGTATAGGACAGCAAGAGACCCAGTACTTC

v_call: TRBV15
d_call: -
clone_size: -
j_call: TRBJ1-5
cdr3_aa: CATSRDTGNQPQHF
cdr3_nt: TGTGCCACCAGCAGAGATACGGGCAATCAGCCCCAGCATTTT

v_call: TRBV10-3
d_call: TRBD1
clone_size: -
j_call: TRBJ2-7
cdr3_aa: CAIRRDRVSYEQYF
cdr3_nt: TGTGCCATCAGGCGGGACAGGGTCTCCTACGAGCAGTACTTC

v_call: TRBV27
d_call: -
clone_size: -
j_call: TRBJ2-7
cdr3_aa: CASSPPGAGAYEQYF
cdr3_nt: TGTGCCAGCAGTCCCCCTGGGGCAGGGGCCTACGAGCAGTACTTC

v_call: TRBV7-8
d_call: TRBD2
clone_size: -
j_call: TRBJ2-1
cdr3_aa: CASRNSGGPYNEQFF
cdr3_nt: TGTGCCAGCAGGAACAGCGGGGGACCCTACAATGAGCAGTTCTTC

v_call: TRBV30
d_call: TRBD2
clone_size: -
j_call: TRBJ2-3
cdr3_aa: CAWSVVSGSPDTQYF
cdr3_nt: TGTGCCTGGAGTGTGGTTAGCGGGAGCCCAGATACGCAGTATTTT

v_call: TRBV2
d_call: -
clone_size: -
j_call: TRBJ2-1
cdr3_aa: CASTERGGEQFF
cdr3_nt: TGTGCCAGCACTGAAAGGGGGGGTGAGCAGTTCTTC

v_call: TRBV5-4
d_call: TRBD1
clone_size: -
j_call: TRBJ2-6
cdr3_aa: CASSLGTGTGLSGANVLTF
cdr3_nt: TGTGCCAGCAGCTTGGGGACAGGGACAGGGCTCTCGGGGGCCAACGTCCTGACTTTC

v_call: TRBV29-1
d_call: TRBD2
clone_size: -
j_call: TRBJ2-7
cdr3_aa: CSVEHGASGNYEQYF
cdr3_nt: TGCAGCGTTGAACATGGCGCTAGCGGGAACTACGAGCAGTACTTC

v_call: TRBV11-3
d_call: TRBD2
clone_size: -
j_call: TRBJ2-3
cdr3_aa: CASSLQLAGGTDTQYF
cdr3_nt: TGTGCCAGCAGCCTACAACTAGCGGGAGGGACGGATACGCAGTATTTT

v_call: TRBV28
d_call: -
clone_size: -
j_call: TRBJ2-5
cdr3_aa: CASSLLRRGLETQYF
cdr3_nt: TGTGCCAGCAGCCTACTTAGGCGGGGGCTGGAGACCCAGTACTTC

v_call: TRBV29-1
d_call: TRBD1
clone_size: -
j_call: TRBJ1-2
cdr3_aa: CSVEPGTVEELNYGYTF
cdr3_nt: TGCAGCGTTGAACCCGGGACAGTTGAAGAGCTTAACTATGGCTACACCTTC

v_call: TRBV29-1
d_call: -
clone_size: once
j_call: TRBJ1-1
cdr3_aa: CSAGSPRNTEAFF
cdr3_nt: TGCAGCGCCGGCAGCCCCCGGAACACTGAAGCTTTCTTT

v_call: TRBV28
d_call: -
clone_size: -
j_call: TRBJ1-2
cdr3_aa: CASTIERRDTDYGYTF
cdr3_nt: TGTGCCAGCACCATCGAGCGCCGGGACACCGACTATGGCTACACCTTC

v_call: TRBV6-5
d_call: TRBD1
clone_size: -
j_call: TRBJ1-1
cdr3_aa: CASRQGTSEAFF
cdr3_nt: TGTGCCAGCCGACAGGGGACATCTGAAGCTTTCTTT

v_call: TRBV6-1
d_call: -
clone_size: -
j_call: TRBJ1-4
cdr3_aa: CASSERGTNEKLFF
cdr3_nt: TGTGCCAGCAGTGAAAGGGGGACTAATGAAAAACTGTTTTTT

v_call: TRBV19
d_call: -
clone_size: -
j_call: TRBJ1-5
cdr3_aa: CASSPGGSQHF
cdr3_nt: TGTGCCAGTAGTCCCGGGGGATCCCAGCATTTT

v_call: TRBV3-1/TRBV3-2
d_call: -
clone_size: once
j_call: TRBJ1-6
cdr3_aa: CASSQGRGKSPLHF
cdr3_nt: TGTGCCAGCAGCCAGGGGCGGGGGAAATCACCCCTCCACTTT

v_call: TRBV24-1
d_call: -
clone_size: -
j_call: TRBJ2-7
cdr3_aa: CATSDYRTIEQYF
cdr3_nt: TGTGCCACCAGTGACTATCGGACAATCGAGCAGTACTTC

v_call: TRBV12-3/TRBV12-4
d_call: -
clone_size: -
j_call: TRBJ1-1
cdr3_aa: CASSLGGLTEAFF
cdr3_nt: TGTGCCAGCAGTTTAGGAGGGCTGACTGAAGCTTTCTTT

v_call: TRBV7-8
d_call: TRBD2
clone_size: few
j_call: TRBJ2-7
cdr3_aa: CASSSGLAYEQYF
cdr3_nt: TGTGCCAGCAGCTCGGGACTAGCCTACGAGCAGTACTTC